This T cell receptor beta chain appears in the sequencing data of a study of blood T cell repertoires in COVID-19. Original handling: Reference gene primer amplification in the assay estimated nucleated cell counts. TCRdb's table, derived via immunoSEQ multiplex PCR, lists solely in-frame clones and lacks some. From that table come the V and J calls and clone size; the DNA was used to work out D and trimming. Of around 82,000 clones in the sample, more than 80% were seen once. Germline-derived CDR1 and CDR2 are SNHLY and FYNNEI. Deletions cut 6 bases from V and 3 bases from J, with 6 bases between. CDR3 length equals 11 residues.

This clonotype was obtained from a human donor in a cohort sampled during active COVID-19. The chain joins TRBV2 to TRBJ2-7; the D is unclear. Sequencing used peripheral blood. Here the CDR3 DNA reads TGTGCCAGCAGCCCAAACTACGAGCAGTACTTC. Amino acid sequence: CASSPNYEQYF.